The 2 T cell receptor beta chains in this list originate from one sample, sequenced in a study of identical twins' blood T cells. TCRdb reprocessed the 5' RACE reads with MiXCR, giving one entry per CDR3 protein. The table includes about 370,000 distinct CDR3 sequences, about 28% detected once. Sequencing input: PBMCs. Every receptor here comes from a woman aged 18 to 55 in good health.

This clonotype was observed a handful of times. V is TRBV9 and J is TRBJ2-2; D might be TRBD2 (6 bases). The CDR3 is made up of 14 amino acids. Germline V lookup: CDR1 SGDLS, CDR2 YYNGEE. Trimming pared 8 bases from V and 5 bases from J, leaving 16 bases between. CDR3 sequence: CASRRDQETGELFF. For the CDR3, the DNA is TGTGCCAGTCGGCGGGACCAAGAAACCGGGGAGCTGTTTTTT.

V usage is TRBV9 and J usage is TRBJ1-1, with TRBD1 matching over 7 bases. V shed 6 bases, J shed 9 bases, and the junction held 11 bases outside the gene matches. This CDR3 has 13 amino acids. Germline loops: CDR1 SGDLS, CDR2 YYNGEE. CDR3 DNA sequence: TGTGCCAGCATCGTTGAGACAGGGCGAAAAGCTTTCTTT. It yields the protein CASIVETGRKAFF.